The present entry profiles one T cell receptor (beta chain) with its context. Its antigen is undetermined. Since the CDR3 does not end with the conserved phenylalanine or tryptophan, this likely comes from a read error. The data are from a study of cytomegalovirus exposure and HLA in healthy donors. Findings of the study overall: Exclusion applied to some V segments, including TRBV6-2 and TRBV6-3, as they were indistinguishable.

V gave up 2 bases and J gave up 5 bases; unmatched junction bases: 4. This CDR3 is built from 14 residues. Germline assignment: CDR1 SGHNT and CDR2 YYREEE (reference sequence). The PCR ran on 60 Vbeta and 13 Jbeta primers. Clones were read by immunoSEQ multiplex PCR, and TCRdb kept only the in-frame ones, dropping some. This sample carries more than 200,000 clones, over 75% of them seen once, and the ten largest clones take about 2%. The V gene is TRBV5-4, the J gene TRBJ2-7; 10 positions agree with TRBD2. The receptor's source is a male donor in good health and CMV-seronegative. The sequenced sample was PBMCs. The CDR3 nucleotides read TGTGCCAGCAGCTTCCCTAGCGGGAGCAACGAGCAGTACCTC. Protein sequence: CASSFPSGSNEQYL.